The table lists the clone carrying this TCR beta chain with a few counts. Antigen unknown. The data originate from a study of T-cell memory formation after mild COVID-19. Whole-study findings and limits: Later expanders leaned toward CD4+, whereas clones contracting from day 15 to 85 were balanced CD4/CD8. Day 37-peaking second-wave clones had unconfirmed SARS-CoV-2 specificity.

CDR1 MNHEY and CDR2 SMNVEV come from the germline V gene (reference sequence). This CDR3 is built from 12 residues. Trimming took 5 bases from V and 2 from J, leaving 5 bases between them. Constant-segment primers were used for 5'RACE, and the resulting TCR alpha and TCR beta cDNA libraries carried sample barcodes and UMIs. In TCRdb, the 5' RACE reads were re-called with MiXCR into one record per CDR3 protein. Of 470,000 or so distinct CDR3 sequences listed, roughly 23% are singletons. This TCR derives from an adult woman who had mild COVID-19 (a few samples of this study predate the infection). Cell type and time point are not known. The specimen was PBMCs or a T cell subset sorted from them (not recorded which). J is TRBJ2-3 and V is TRBV27; no firm D call. Here the CDR3 DNA reads TGTGCCAGCAGTACCCTCACAGATACGCAGTATTTT. This gives the protein CASSTLTDTQYF.